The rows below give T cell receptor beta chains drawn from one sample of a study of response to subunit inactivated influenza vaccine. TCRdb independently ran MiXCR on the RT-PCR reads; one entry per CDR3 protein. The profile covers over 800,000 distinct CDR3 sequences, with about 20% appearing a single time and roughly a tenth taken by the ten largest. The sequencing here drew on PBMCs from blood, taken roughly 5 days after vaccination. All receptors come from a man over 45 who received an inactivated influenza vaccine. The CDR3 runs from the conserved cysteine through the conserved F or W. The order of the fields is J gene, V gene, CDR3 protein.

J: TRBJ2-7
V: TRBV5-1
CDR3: CASSWDGYEQYF

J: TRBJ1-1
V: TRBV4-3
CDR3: CASSQVSSPNTEAFF

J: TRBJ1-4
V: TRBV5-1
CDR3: CASSPGQGTTNEKLFF

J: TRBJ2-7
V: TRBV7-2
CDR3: CASSFPIASYEQYF

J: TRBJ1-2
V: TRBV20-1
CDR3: CSARDRLSLYGYTF

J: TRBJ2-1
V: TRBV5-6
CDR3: CASSARAPPVAPYNEQFF

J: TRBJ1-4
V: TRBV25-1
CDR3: CASRGQGAGKLFF

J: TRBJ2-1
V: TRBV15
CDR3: CATSRGDRGNEQFF

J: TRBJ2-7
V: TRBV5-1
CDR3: CASSFSKDRVSSYEQYF

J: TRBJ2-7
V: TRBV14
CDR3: CASRRAGGTYEQYF

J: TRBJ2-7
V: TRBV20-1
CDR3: CRGASGNDEQYF

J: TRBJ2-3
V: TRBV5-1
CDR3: CASSLVGTGTDTQYF

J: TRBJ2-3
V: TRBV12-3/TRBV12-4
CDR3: CASPPSGGTDTQYF

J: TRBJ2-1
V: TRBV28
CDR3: CASSLPGTALSMGEQFF

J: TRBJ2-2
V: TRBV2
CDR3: CASSVRRGANTGELFF

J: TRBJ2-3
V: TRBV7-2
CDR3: CASSLGTGGRNTQYF

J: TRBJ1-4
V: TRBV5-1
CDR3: CATQFQQAQGCEKLFF

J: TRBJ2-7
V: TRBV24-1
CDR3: CATSESGTGSYEQYF

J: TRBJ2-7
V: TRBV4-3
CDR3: CASSQSQVGVGYEQYF

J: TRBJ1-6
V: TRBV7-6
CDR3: CASSLTLRGLGSPLHF

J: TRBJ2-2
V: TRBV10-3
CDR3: CAIRKTGEPIGFF

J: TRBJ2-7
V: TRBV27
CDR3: CASSLSGRAGEQYF